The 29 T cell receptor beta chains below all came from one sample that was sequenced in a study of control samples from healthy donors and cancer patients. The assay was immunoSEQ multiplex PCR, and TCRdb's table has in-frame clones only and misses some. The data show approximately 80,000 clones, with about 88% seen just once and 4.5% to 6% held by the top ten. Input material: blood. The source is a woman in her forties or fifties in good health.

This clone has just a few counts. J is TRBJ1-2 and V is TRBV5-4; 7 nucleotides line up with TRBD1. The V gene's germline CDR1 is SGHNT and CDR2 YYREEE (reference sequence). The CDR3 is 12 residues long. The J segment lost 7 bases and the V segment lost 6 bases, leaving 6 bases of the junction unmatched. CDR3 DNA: TGTGCCAGCAACCGGGACAGTGGTGGCTACACCTTC. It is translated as CASNRDSGGYTF. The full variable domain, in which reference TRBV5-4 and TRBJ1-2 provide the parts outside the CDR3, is ETGVTQSPTHLIKTRGQQVTLRCSSQSGHNTVSWYQQALGQGPQFIFQYYREEENGRGNFPPRFSGLQFPNYSSELNVNALELDDSALYLCASNRDSGGYTFGSGTRLTVV.

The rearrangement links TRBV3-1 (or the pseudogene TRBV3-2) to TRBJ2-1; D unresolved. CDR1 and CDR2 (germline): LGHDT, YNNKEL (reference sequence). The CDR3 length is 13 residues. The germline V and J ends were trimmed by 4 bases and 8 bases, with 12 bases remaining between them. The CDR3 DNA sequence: TGTGCCAGCAGCCTAAGAGACGGCTATGAGCAGTTCTTC. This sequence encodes CASSLRDGYEQFF.

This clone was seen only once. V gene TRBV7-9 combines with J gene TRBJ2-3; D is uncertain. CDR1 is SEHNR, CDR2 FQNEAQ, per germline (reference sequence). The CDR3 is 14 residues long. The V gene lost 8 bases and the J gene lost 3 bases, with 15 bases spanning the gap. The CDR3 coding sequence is TGTGCCAGCTATTCAAGCGAGTATACAGATACGCAGTATTTT. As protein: CASYSSEYTDTQYF.

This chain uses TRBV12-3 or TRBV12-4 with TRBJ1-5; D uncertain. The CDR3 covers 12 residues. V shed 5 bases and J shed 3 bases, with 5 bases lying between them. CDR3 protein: CASSLPNQPQHF. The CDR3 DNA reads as TGTGCCAGCAGTCTACCCAATCAGCCCCAGCATTTT.

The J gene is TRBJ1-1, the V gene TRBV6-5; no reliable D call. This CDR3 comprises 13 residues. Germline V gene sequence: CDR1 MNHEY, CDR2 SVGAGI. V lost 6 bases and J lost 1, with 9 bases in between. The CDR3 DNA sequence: TGTGCCAGCAGGGGAGGAGGGAACACTGAAGCTTTCTTT. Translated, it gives CASRGGGNTEAFF.

Here the CDR3 DNA reads TGCGCCAGCAGGGGGCAGGGGGCTATGGACGAGCAGTACTTC. Its translation: CASRGQGAMDEQYF. This sequence joins TRBV5-1 and TRBJ2-7; 8 bases line up with TRBD1. There are 14 residues in the CDR3. In germline, CDR1 is SGHRS, CDR2 YFSETQ. The ends lost 5 bases at V and 5 bases at J; junction bases unmatched: 9.

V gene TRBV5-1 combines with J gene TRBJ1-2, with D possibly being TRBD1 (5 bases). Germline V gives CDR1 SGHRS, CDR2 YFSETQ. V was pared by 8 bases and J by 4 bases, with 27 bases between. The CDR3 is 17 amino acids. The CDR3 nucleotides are TGCGCCAGTAGCCCCGAGGGGTCGAGATTATCAATCTATGGCTACACCTTC. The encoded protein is CASSPEGSRLSIYGYTF.

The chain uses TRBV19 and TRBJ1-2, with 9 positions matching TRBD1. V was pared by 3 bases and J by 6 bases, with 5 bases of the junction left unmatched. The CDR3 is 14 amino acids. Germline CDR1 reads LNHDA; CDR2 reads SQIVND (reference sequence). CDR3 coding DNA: TGTGCCAGTAGTATTCCGGGACAGGGAGATGGCTACACCTTC. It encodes CASSIPGQGDGYTF.

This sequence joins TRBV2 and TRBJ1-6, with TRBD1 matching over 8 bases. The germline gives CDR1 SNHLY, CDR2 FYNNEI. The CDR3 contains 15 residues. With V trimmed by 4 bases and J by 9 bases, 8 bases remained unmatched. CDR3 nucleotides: TGTGCCAGCAGTGCTAGGGGGACAGGCATTTCACCCCTCCACTTT. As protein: CASSARGTGISPLHF.

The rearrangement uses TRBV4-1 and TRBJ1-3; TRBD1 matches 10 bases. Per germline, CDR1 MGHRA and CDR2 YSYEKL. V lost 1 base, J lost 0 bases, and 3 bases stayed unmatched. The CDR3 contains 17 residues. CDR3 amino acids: CASSQGGTGASGNTIYF. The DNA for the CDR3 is TGCGCCAGCAGCCAAGGAGGGACAGGGGCCTCTGGAAACACCATATATTTT.

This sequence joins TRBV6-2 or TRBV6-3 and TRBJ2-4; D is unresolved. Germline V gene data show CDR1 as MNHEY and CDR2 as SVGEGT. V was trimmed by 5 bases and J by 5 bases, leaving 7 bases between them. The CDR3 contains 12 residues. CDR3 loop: CASSPPENIQYF. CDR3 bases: TGTGCCAGCAGTCCGCCCGAAAACATTCAGTACTTC.

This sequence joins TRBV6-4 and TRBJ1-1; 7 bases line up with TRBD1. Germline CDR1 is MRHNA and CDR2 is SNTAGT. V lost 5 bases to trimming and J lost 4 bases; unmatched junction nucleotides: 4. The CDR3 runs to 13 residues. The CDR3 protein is CASSRGGGTEAFF. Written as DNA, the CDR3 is TGTGCCAGCAGTAGAGGGGGCGGCACTGAAGCTTTCTTT.

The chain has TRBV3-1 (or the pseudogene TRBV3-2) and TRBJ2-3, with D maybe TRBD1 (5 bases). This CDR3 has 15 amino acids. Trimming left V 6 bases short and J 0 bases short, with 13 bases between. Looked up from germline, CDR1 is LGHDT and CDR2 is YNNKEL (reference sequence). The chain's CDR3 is CASSRKGPSTDTQYF. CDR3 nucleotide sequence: TGTGCCAGCAGTCGGAAGGGGCCAAGCACAGATACGCAGTATTTT.

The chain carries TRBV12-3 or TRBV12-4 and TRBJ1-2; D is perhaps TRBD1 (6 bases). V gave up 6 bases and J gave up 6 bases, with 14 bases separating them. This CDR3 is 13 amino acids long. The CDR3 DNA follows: TGTGCCAGCAGGACCGGGACAAGGAATGGCTACACCTTC. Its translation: CASRTGTRNGYTF.

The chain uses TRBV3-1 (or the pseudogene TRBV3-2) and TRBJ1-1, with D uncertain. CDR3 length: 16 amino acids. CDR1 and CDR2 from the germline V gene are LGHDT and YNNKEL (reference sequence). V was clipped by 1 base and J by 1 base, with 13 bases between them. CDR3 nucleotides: TGTGCCAGCAGCCAAGGCTCGACAAATTGGAACACTGAAGCTTTCTTT. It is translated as CASSQGSTNWNTEAFF.

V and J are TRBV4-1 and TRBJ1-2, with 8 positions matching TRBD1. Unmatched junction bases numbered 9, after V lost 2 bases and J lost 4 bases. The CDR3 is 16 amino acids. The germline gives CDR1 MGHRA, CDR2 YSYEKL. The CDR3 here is CASSQQSRGRGYGYTF. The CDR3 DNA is TGCGCCAGCAGCCAACAAAGCAGGGGGCGCGGCTATGGCTACACCTTC.

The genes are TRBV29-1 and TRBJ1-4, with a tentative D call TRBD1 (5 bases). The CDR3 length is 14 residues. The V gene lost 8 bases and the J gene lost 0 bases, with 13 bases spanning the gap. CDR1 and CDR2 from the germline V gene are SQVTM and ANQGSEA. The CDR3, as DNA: TGCAGCTATAGGACATCTGCAACTAATGAAAAACTGTTTTTT. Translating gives CSYRTSATNEKLFF.

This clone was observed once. Here the CDR3 DNA reads TGTGCCAGCAGCCAATCTATGAATGAGCAGTTCTTC. Translating it yields CASSQSMNEQFF. The rearrangement uses TRBV16 and TRBJ2-1; D is uncertain. Germline V CDR1 and CDR2: KGHSY, FQNENV. There are 12 residues in the CDR3. Trimming removed 0 bases from V and 7 bases from J, with 4 bases in between.

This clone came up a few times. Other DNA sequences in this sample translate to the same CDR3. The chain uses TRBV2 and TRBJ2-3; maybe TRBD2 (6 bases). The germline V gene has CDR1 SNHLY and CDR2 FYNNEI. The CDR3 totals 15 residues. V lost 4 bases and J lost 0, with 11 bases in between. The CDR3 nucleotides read TGTGCCAGCAGTGGCGGGACTGCTAGCACAGATACGCAGTATTTT. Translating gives CASSGGTASTDTQYF.

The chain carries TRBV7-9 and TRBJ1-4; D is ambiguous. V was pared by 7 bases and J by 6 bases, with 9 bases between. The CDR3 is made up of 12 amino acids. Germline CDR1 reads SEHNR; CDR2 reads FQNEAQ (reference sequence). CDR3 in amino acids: CASTPRDEKLFF. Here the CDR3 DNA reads TGTGCCAGCACCCCTAGGGATGAAAAACTGTTTTTT.

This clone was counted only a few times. CDR3 coding DNA: TGTGCCAGCAGCCAACAGAACATGAACACTGAAGCTTTCTTT. Its protein product is CASSQQNMNTEAFF. The gene calls are TRBV3-1 (or the pseudogene TRBV3-2) and TRBJ1-1; D remains unclear. Germline CDR1 LGHDT, CDR2 YNNKEL (reference sequence). The CDR3 is 14 amino acids. V shed 2 bases and J shed 0 bases, with 7 bases lying between them.

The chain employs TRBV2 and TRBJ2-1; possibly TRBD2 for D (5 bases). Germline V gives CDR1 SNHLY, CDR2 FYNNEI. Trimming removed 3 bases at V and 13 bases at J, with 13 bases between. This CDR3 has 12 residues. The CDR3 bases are TGTGCCAGCAGTGATTTGCCCCCGGGACAGTTCTTC. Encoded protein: CASSDLPPGQFF. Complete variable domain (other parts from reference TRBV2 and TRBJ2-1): EPEVTQTPSHQVTQMGQEVILRCVPISNHLYFYWYRQILGQKVEFLVSFYNNEISEKSEIFDDQFSVERPDGSNFTLKIRSTKLEDSAMYFCASSDLPPGQFFGPGTRLTVL.

CDR3 region: CSVEDGTGGEQYF. The CDR3 region has the DNA TGCAGCGTTGAAGATGGGACAGGGGGCGAGCAGTACTTC. This chain connects TRBV29-1 to TRBJ2-7; 11 nucleotides align to TRBD1. Per the germline V gene, CDR1 is SQVTM and CDR2 is ANQGSEA. The CDR3 totals 13 residues. V gave up 0 bases and J gave up 6 bases; unmatched junction bases: 1.

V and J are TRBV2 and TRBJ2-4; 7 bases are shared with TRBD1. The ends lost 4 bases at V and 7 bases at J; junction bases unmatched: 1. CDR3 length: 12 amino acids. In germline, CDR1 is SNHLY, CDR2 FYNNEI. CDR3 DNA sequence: TGTGCCAGCAGTGTACAGGGGAACATTCAGTACTTC. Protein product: CASSVQGNIQYF.

The CDR3 DNA reads TGCGCCAGTTCGGGATATAGCAATCAGCCCCAGCATTTT. The encoded protein is CASSGYSNQPQHF. The chain recombines TRBV10-2 with TRBJ1-5, with no clear D. CDR3 length equals 13 residues. The V gene's germline CDR1 is WSHSY and CDR2 SAAADI. V lost 9 bases, J lost 0 bases, and 9 bases lay in between.

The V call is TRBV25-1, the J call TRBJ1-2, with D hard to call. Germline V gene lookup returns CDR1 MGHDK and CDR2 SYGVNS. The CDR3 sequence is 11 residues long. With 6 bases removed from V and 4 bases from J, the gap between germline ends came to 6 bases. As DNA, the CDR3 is TGTGCCAGCAGGATCTTCTATGGCTACACCTTC. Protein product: CASRIFYGYTF.

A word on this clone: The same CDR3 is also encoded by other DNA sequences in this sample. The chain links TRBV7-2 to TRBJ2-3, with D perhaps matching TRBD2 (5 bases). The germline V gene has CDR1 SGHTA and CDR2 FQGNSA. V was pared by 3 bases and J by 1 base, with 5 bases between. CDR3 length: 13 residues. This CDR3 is CASSLEGTDTQYF. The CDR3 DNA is TGTGCCAGCAGCTTGGAGGGCACAGATACGCAGTATTTT.

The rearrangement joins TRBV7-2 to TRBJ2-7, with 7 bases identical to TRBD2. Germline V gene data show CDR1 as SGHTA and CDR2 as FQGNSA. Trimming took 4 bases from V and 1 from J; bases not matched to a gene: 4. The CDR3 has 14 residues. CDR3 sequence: CASSSARGSYEQYF. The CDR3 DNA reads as TGTGCCAGCAGCTCGGCGCGGGGGTCCTACGAGCAGTACTTC.

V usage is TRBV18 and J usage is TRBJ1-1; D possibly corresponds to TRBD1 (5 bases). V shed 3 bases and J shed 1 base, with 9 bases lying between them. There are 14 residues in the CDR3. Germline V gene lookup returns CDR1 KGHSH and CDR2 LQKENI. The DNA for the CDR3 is TGTGCCAGCTCACCGATCGGGGGGAACACTGAAGCTTTCTTT. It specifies CASSPIGGNTEAFF.